Following are 32 T cell receptor beta chains from one sample sequenced in a study of radiotherapy plus CTLA-4 blockade in lung cancer. The assay was immunoSEQ multiplex PCR, and TCRdb's table has in-frame clones only and misses some. The table has approximately 100,000 clones, around four fifths seen once. The sequenced sample was peripheral blood, obtained from a patient treated with radiotherapy plus ipilimumab. These receptors all stem from a human donor with non-small cell lung cancer who had a partial response to radiotherapy plus ipilimumab.

The rearrangement joins TRBV2 to TRBJ1-2; 8 bases are a match to TRBD1. The trim removed 4 bases at V and 5 bases at J, leaving 6 bases unmatched. CDR3 size: 14 residues. The germline V gene encodes CDR1 SNHLY and CDR2 FYNNEI. CDR3 nucleotides: TGTGCCAGCAGTGTAGGACAGGGAGTGTATGGCTACACCTTC. This sequence encodes CASSVGQGVYGYTF.

V is TRBV28 and J is TRBJ2-7, with no clear D. V lost 3 bases to trimming and J lost 7 bases, with 13 bases between them. Germline loops: CDR1 MDHEN, CDR2 SYDVKM. CDR3 length: 13 amino acids. CDR3 nucleotides: TGTGCCAGCAGTTTTACTCGGGTACAAGAGCAGTACTTC. It translates to CASSFTRVQEQYF. Variable domain in full (rest from reference TRBV28 and TRBJ2-7): DVKVTQSSRYLVKRTGEKVFLECVQDMDHENMFWYRQDPGLGLRLIYFSYDVKMKEKGDIPEGYSVSREKKERFSLILESASTNQTSMYLCASSFTRVQEQYFGPGTRLTVT.

The chain employs TRBV4-1 and TRBJ2-1; TRBD2 matches 8 bases. The J segment lost 8 bases and the V segment lost 2 bases, leaving 11 bases of the junction unmatched. CDR3 length: 16 amino acids. From germline, CDR1 is MGHRA and CDR2 YSYEKL. CDR3 sequence: CASSQQLAGGMDEQFF. The CDR3, as DNA: TGCGCCAGCAGCCAACAGTTGGCGGGAGGAATGGATGAGCAGTTCTTC.

The V gene is TRBV9, the J gene TRBJ1-1, with 7 positions matching TRBD1. Trimming removed 3 bases from V and 1 base from J; junction bases left unmatched: 3. CDR1 SGDLS and CDR2 YYNGEE come from the germline V gene. The CDR3 covers 14 residues. The CDR3 DNA reads as TGTGCCAGCAGCGGCCGGACAGGGAACACTGAAGCTTTCTTT. This sequence encodes CASSGRTGNTEAFF. The whole variable domain, filled in from reference TRBV9 and TRBJ1-1, reads DSGVTQTPKHLITATGQRVTLRCSPRSGDLSVYWYQQSLDQGLQFLIQYYNGEERAKGNILERFSAQQFPDLHSELNLSSLELGDSALYFCASSGRTGNTEAFFGQGTRLTVV.

CDR3 DNA sequence: TGTGCCAGCAGCTCTTACAGGGGGGAGCAGTACTTC. Translated, it gives CASSSYRGEQYF. This sequence joins TRBV7-6 and TRBJ2-7; 8 bases map to TRBD1. The germline V gene encodes CDR1 SGHVS and CDR2 FNYEAQ. The junction had 3 bases not matched to a gene; V was cut back by 4 bases and J by 7 bases. CDR3 length: 12 residues. The full variable domain, rest sourced from reference TRBV7-6 and TRBJ2-7, is GAGVSQSPRYKVTKRGQDVALRCDPISGHVSLYWYRQALGQGPEFLTYFNYEAQQDKSGLPNDRFSAERPEGSISTLTIQRTEQRDSAMYRCASSSYRGEQYFGPGTRLTVT.

The chain has TRBV18 and TRBJ1-1, with 7 bases fitting TRBD1. CDR3 length: 18 residues. The germline V gene has CDR1 KGHSH and CDR2 LQKENI. V shed 3 bases and J 0 bases; nucleotides not matched to a gene: 13. This CDR3 is CASSPQRDSPWVNTEAFF. In nucleotides, the CDR3 is TGTGCCAGCTCACCGCAACGGGACAGCCCCTGGGTGAACACTGAAGCTTTCTTT. Full variable domain (rest looked up from reference TRBV18 and TRBJ1-1): NAGVMQNPRHLVRRRGQEARLRCSPMKGHSHVYWYRQLPEEGLKFMVYLQKENIIDESGMPKERFSAEFPKEGPSILRIQQVVRGDSAAYFCASSPQRDSPWVNTEAFFGQGTRLTVV.

The V and J genes are TRBV10-1 and TRBJ1-1; D is possibly TRBD1 (6 bases). The ends were cut back, 6 bases at V and 9 bases at J, with 17 bases in the middle. CDR3 length: 13 residues. CDR1 and CDR2 from the germline V gene are WNHNN and SYGVQD (reference sequence). DNA for the CDR3: TGCGCCAGCAGCCCAGGGGTTGGACGTAAAGCTTTCTTT. It is translated as CASSPGVGRKAFF.

This clone was counted between two and nine times. V gene TRBV4-1 combines with J gene TRBJ2-7; 11 nucleotides match TRBD2. This CDR3 has 14 amino acids. The germline V gene encodes CDR1 MGHRA and CDR2 YSYEKL. J gave up 7 bases and V 4 bases, and 6 bases lay outside the gene matches. The CDR3 coding sequence is TGCGCCAGCAGCCGACTAGCGGGGTTTAAGGAGCAGTACTTC. This codes for CASSRLAGFKEQYF.

This clone appeared once. The genes are TRBV27 and TRBJ1-4; D may be TRBD1 (6 bases). The CDR3 has 17 residues. Per germline, CDR1 MNHEY and CDR2 SMNVEV (reference sequence). V was trimmed by 5 bases and J by 3 bases, leaving 19 bases between them. The CDR3, as DNA: TGTGCCAGCAGTCCCGGACAGATCTTTTTGGCTAATGAAAAACTGTTTTTT. This translates into CASSPGQIFLANEKLFF.

J is TRBJ2-3 and V is TRBV5-1, with D maybe TRBD1 (5 bases). CDR3 length equals 14 residues. The germline gives CDR1 SGHRS, CDR2 YFSETQ. Trimming took 4 bases from V and 1 from J, leaving 10 bases between them. In DNA form, the CDR3 reads TGCGCCAGCAGCCATGGACAAGGCACAGATACGCAGTATTTT. Protein sequence: CASSHGQGTDTQYF.

The chain couples TRBV9 to TRBJ1-3, with D maybe TRBD1 (5 bases). Trimming shortened V by 0 bases and J by 4 bases, and 14 bases separated the two germline ends. From germline, CDR1 is SGDLS and CDR2 YYNGEE. The CDR3 is 16 amino acids. The CDR3, as DNA: TGTGCCAGCAGCGTAGGTGGCAGGGTGACAGGAAACACCATATATTTT. Translation gives CASSVGGRVTGNTIYF.

A single count supports this clone. J is TRBJ2-1 and V is TRBV9, with 8 bases that match TRBD1. The CDR3 is 14 residues long. The V and J ends lost 4 bases and 7 bases, in that order; junction bases with no gene match: 7. The germline gives CDR1 SGDLS, CDR2 YYNGEE. CDR3 nucleotide sequence: TGTGCCAGCAGCCTACGGACAGGGTGGAATGAGCAGTTCTTC. Amino acids: CASSLRTGWNEQFF.

The chain joins TRBV5-1 to TRBJ1-4, with D unclear. V lost 4 bases to trimming and J lost 8 bases, with 12 bases between them. The germline V gene has CDR1 SGHRS and CDR2 YFSETQ. This CDR3 comprises 13 residues. CDR3 sequence (DNA): TGCGCCAGCAGCCCGGAACTAAGCGAAAAACTGTTTTTT. Its translation is CASSPELSEKLFF.

The rearrangement uses TRBV7-2 and TRBJ1-4, with a possible D match to TRBD1 (6 bases). With 4 bases removed from V and 4 bases from J, the gap between germline ends came to 10 bases. CDR1 is SGHTA, CDR2 FQGNSA, per germline. The CDR3 length is 14 residues. This chain's CDR3 is CASSSGQYNEKLFF. In nucleotides, the CDR3 is TGTGCCAGCAGCTCCGGACAGTATAATGAAAAACTGTTTTTT.

This sequence joins TRBV11-2 and TRBJ1-2; D perhaps matches TRBD1 (6 bases). Germline-derived CDR1 and CDR2 are SGHAT and FQNNGV. Trimming removed 1 base from V and 8 bases from J, with 17 bases in between. The CDR3 is 15 amino acids. In nucleotides, the CDR3 is TGTGCCAGCAGCTTAGTGGCAGGGGCGCATGAAGGCTACACCTTC. Translation: CASSLVAGAHEGYTF.

The chain uses TRBV28 and TRBJ2-5; the D is unclear. From germline, CDR1 is MDHEN and CDR2 SYDVKM. This CDR3 spans 15 amino acids. V was trimmed by 1 base and J by 2 bases, leaving 11 bases between them. The CDR3 DNA follows: TGTGCCAGCAGTTTATCCGTGCGGCAGCAAGAGACCCAGTACTTC. Translated, it gives CASSLSVRQQETQYF.

This sequence joins TRBV18 and TRBJ2-1; TRBD2 agrees at 9 bases. Looked up from germline, CDR1 is KGHSH and CDR2 is LQKENI. CDR3 length: 15 amino acids. The V gene end was trimmed by 2 bases and the J gene end by 7 bases; junction bases not matched to a gene: 6. The CDR3 is CASSPAGGIRNEQFF. The CDR3 bases are TGTGCCAGCTCACCAGCGGGAGGGATAAGGAATGAGCAGTTCTTC. The full variable domain, completed using reference TRBV18 and TRBJ2-1, is NAGVMQNPRHLVRRRGQEARLRCSPMKGHSHVYWYRQLPEEGLKFMVYLQKENIIDESGMPKERFSAEFPKEGPSILRIQQVVRGDSAAYFCASSPAGGIRNEQFFGPGTRLTVL.

This chain joins TRBV5-1 and TRBJ2-4; perhaps TRBD1 as D (6 bases). V was trimmed by 0 bases and J by 9 bases, leaving 16 bases between them. Germline-derived CDR1 and CDR2 are SGHRS and YFSETQ. CDR3 length: 15 residues. The CDR3 here is CASSLAGQGSGIQYF. The CDR3 DNA reads TGCGCCAGCAGCTTGGCCGGGCAGGGGTCGGGCATTCAGTACTTC.

V usage is TRBV5-4 and J usage is TRBJ2-5; TRBD2 aligns across 8 bases. There are 15 residues in the CDR3. Trimming removed 0 bases from V and 5 bases from J; junction bases left unmatched: 6. The germline CDR1 and CDR2 sequences are SGHNT and YYREEE (reference sequence). Here the CDR3 reads CASSLVRRGEETQYF. CDR3 DNA sequence: TGTGCCAGCAGCTTGGTGCGGCGGGGGGAGGAGACCCAGTACTTC. Looking up the rest from reference TRBV5-4 and TRBJ2-5 gives the full variable domain: ETGVTQSPTHLIKTRGQQVTLRCSSQSGHNTVSWYQQALGQGPQFIFQYYREEENGRGNFPPRFSGLQFPNYSSELNVNALELDDSALYLCASSLVRRGEETQYFGPGTRLLVL.

The V and J genes are TRBV5-1 and TRBJ2-3; weak D call: TRBD2 (6 bases). The CDR3 is 17 residues long. The germline gives CDR1 SGHRS, CDR2 YFSETQ. Trimming removed 1 base from V and 5 bases from J, with 20 bases in between. The CDR3 bases are TGCGCCAGCAGCTTGTCCGGTTCCCTAGCGAGTGTAGATACGCAGTATTTT. Its translation: CASSLSGSLASVDTQYF.

The J gene is TRBJ1-2, the V gene TRBV5-4, with D possibly being TRBD1 (6 bases). The germline CDR1 and CDR2 sequences are SGHNT and YYREEE (reference sequence). The V end lost 7 bases, the J end lost 4 bases, and 17 bases lay between the germline ends. The CDR3 spans 14 residues. CDR3 in amino acids: CASAGGADFYGYTF. The CDR3 DNA reads TGTGCCAGCGCCGGGGGGGCCGACTTCTATGGCTACACCTTC.

V usage is TRBV9 and J usage is TRBJ1-2, with 8 bases lining up with TRBD1. This CDR3 is 14 amino acids long. Per germline, CDR1 SGDLS and CDR2 YYNGEE. V lost 2 bases to trimming and J lost 8 bases; unmatched junction nucleotides: 8. Here the CDR3 DNA reads TGTGCCAGCAGCGTGGCGGACAGGGCCTCGGGCTACACCTTC. Protein product: CASSVADRASGYTF. The variable domain in full, completed from reference TRBV9 and TRBJ1-2, reads DSGVTQTPKHLITATGQRVTLRCSPRSGDLSVYWYQQSLDQGLQFLIQYYNGEERAKGNILERFSAQQFPDLHSELNLSSLELGDSALYFCASSVADRASGYTFGSGTRLTVV.

The chain combines TRBV30 with TRBJ2-6, with D possibly being TRBD2 (6 bases). This CDR3 is 17 amino acids long. CDR1 is GTSNPN and CDR2 is SVGIG in the germline V gene (reference sequence). Trimming shortened V by 3 bases and J by 3 bases, and 18 bases separated the two germline ends. CDR3 protein: CAWSLWGDGFGANVLTF. The CDR3 DNA is TGTGCCTGGAGCCTATGGGGGGATGGGTTTGGGGCCAACGTCCTGACTTTC.

The chain employs TRBV19 and TRBJ2-7, with TRBD1 identical over 9 bases. From germline, CDR1 is LNHDA and CDR2 SQIVND (reference sequence). Trimming at V came to 3 bases and at J to 2 bases, leaving 2 bases not matched to a gene. CDR3 size: 14 residues. The CDR3 spells CASSINRGPYEQYF. DNA for the CDR3: TGTGCCAGTAGTATCAACAGGGGGCCCTACGAGCAGTACTTC.

The CDR3 bases are TGCGCCAGCAGCTCCCCGGGACAGGTCTACGAGCAGTACTTC. Its protein is CASSSPGQVYEQYF. V and J are TRBV5-1 and TRBJ2-7, with 8 nucleotides matching TRBD1. The CDR3 extends over 14 amino acids. CDR1 SGHRS and CDR2 YFSETQ come from the germline V gene. Unmatched junction bases numbered 5, after V lost 3 bases and J lost 3 bases. Variable domain in full (rest from reference TRBV5-1 and TRBJ2-7): KAGVTQTPRYLIKTRGQQVTLSCSPISGHRSVSWYQQTPGQGLQFLFEYFSETQRNKGNFPGRFSGRQFSNSRSEMNVSTLELGDSALYLCASSSPGQVYEQYFGPGTRLTVT.

V is TRBV5-4 and J is TRBJ2-3; the match to TRBD1 covers 9 bases. Trimming at V came to 2 bases and at J to 4 bases, leaving 5 bases not matched to a gene. This CDR3 is 15 amino acids long. In germline, CDR1 is SGHNT, CDR2 YYREEE (reference sequence). The DNA of the CDR3 is TGTGCCAGCAGCTTACCGGGACAGGGTGCAGATACGCAGTATTTT. This codes for CASSLPGQGADTQYF.

The chain combines TRBV5-1 with TRBJ2-5, with 9 bases matching TRBD1. J lost 5 bases, V lost 0 bases, and 5 bases had no gene match. Germline V gene data show CDR1 as SGHRS and CDR2 as YFSETQ. There are 15 residues in the CDR3. The CDR3 here is CASSLVGTGQETQYF. The DNA of the CDR3 is TGCGCCAGCAGCTTGGTAGGGACAGGGCAGGAGACCCAGTACTTC.

The rearrangement links TRBV20-1 to TRBJ2-7; 7 nucleotides line up with TRBD1. Looked up from germline, CDR1 is DFQATT and CDR2 is SNEGSKA (reference sequence). Trimming cost V 6 bases and J 9 bases; bases outside gene matches: 5. CDR3 length: 10 residues. The CDR3 DNA reads TGCAGTGCAAGGGGGCCCGCGCAGTACTTC. It yields the protein CSARGPAQYF.

The chain uses TRBV6-1 and TRBJ1-3; tentative D call: TRBD1 (5 bases). The V end lost 7 bases, the J end lost 0 bases, and 13 bases lay between the germline ends. CDR1 and CDR2 (germline): MNHNS, SASEGT. The CDR3 is 15 residues long. The CDR3 region has the DNA TGTGCCAGCAACGGACAACCCTCCTCTGGAAACACCATATATTTT. Translation gives CASNGQPSSGNTIYF.

This clone is a singleton in its sample. V and J are TRBV28 and TRBJ1-5; D might be TRBD1 (5 bases). The CDR3 is 15 residues long. Germline V gene lookup returns CDR1 MDHEN and CDR2 SYDVKM. Deletions cut 8 bases from V and 0 bases from J, with 14 bases between. CDR3 nucleotides: TGTGCCAGCTCCTTGGGGGGAAATAGCAATCAGCCCCAGCATTTT. It encodes CASSLGGNSNQPQHF.

V gene TRBV5-6 combines with J gene TRBJ2-5, with D perhaps matching TRBD1 (5 bases). Germline CDR1 SGHDT, CDR2 YYEEEE. CDR3 length: 14 amino acids. Trimming pared 1 base from V and 7 bases from J, leaving 14 bases between. CDR3 nucleotide sequence: TGTGCCAGCAGCTTGTCCCAGGGTACACGGACCCAGTACTTC. Its translation: CASSLSQGTRTQYF.

The V call is TRBV2, the J call TRBJ1-3, with D unresolved. V was shortened by 5 bases and J by 6 bases, with 14 bases between the two germline ends. The germline CDR1 and CDR2 sequences are SNHLY and FYNNEI. This CDR3 comprises 14 residues. The CDR3 spells CASSLDRTENTIYF. DNA for the CDR3: TGTGCCAGCAGTCTTGATCGGACTGAAAACACCATATATTTT.